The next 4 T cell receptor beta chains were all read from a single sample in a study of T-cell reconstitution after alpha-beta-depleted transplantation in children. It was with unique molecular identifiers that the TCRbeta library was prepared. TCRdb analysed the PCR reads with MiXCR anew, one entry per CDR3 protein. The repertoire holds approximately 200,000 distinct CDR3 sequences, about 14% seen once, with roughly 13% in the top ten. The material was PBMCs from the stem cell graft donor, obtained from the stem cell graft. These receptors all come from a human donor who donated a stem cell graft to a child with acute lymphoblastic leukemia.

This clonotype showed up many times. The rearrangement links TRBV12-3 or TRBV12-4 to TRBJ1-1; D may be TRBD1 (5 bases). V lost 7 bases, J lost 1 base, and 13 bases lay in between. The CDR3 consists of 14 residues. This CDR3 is CASIKGASNTEAFF. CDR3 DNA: TGTGCCAGCATCAAAGGGGCGTCGAACACTGAAGCTTTCTTT.

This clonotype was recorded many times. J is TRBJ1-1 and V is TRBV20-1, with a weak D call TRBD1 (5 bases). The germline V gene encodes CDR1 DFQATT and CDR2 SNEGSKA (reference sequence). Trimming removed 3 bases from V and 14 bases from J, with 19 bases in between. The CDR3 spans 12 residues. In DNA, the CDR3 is TGCAGTGCTAGGGCCGGGACGGGATCGGGCTTCTTT. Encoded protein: CSARAGTGSGFF.

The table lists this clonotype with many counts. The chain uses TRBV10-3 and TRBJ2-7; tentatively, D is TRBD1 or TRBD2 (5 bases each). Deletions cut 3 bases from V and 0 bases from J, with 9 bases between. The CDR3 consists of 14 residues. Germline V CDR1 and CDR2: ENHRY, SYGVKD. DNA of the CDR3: TGTGCCATCAGTGATGGGGACCTCTCCTACGAGCAGTACTTC. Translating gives CAISDGDLSYEQYF.

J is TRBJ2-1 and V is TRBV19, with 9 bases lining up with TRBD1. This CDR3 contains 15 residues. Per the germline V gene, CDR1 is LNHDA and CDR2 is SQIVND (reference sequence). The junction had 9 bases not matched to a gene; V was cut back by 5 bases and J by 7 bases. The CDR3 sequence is CASSAPGQGANEQFF. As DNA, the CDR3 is TGTGCCAGTAGTGCGCCGGGACAGGGCGCTAATGAGCAGTTCTTC.